The 14 T cell receptor beta chains in this list originate from one sample, sequenced in a study of blood T cell repertoires in COVID-19. Repertoires were generated with immunoSEQ multiplex PCR, while TCRdb's copy carries only in-frame clones and drops some. The sample consists of around 130,000 clones, roughly 90% of them appearing once. The sample comprised peripheral blood. All receptors derive from a man between 50 and 59 years old with active COVID-19.

The chain employs TRBV19 and TRBJ1-3; TRBD1 matches 9 bases. Germline assignment: CDR1 LNHDA and CDR2 SQIVND (reference sequence). The junction had 4 bases not matched to a gene; V was cut back by 9 bases and J by 1 base. The CDR3 consists of 14 residues. The CDR3 coding sequence is TGTGCCAGCTCACAGGGGGCTTCTGGAAACACCATATATTTT. Residues: CASSQGASGNTIYF.

A single count supports this clone. V is TRBV19 and J is TRBJ1-1; the D gene is possibly TRBD1 (6 bases). Germline loops: CDR1 LNHDA, CDR2 SQIVND (reference sequence). The CDR3 has 13 residues. The V end lost 7 bases, the J end lost 2 bases, and 11 bases lay between the germline ends. CDR3 loop: CASTGVFNTEAFF. The DNA for the CDR3 is TGTGCCAGTACAGGGGTTTTCAACACTGAAGCTTTCTTT.

The V gene is TRBV5-1, the J gene TRBJ1-2, with TRBD1 matching over 10 bases. The V gene end was trimmed by 4 bases and the J gene end by 0 bases; junction bases not matched to a gene: 3. Germline V gene sequence: CDR1 SGHRS, CDR2 YFSETQ. This CDR3 is built from 15 residues. CDR3 in DNA: TGCGCCAGCAGCCCCGGGACAGGGGCTAACTATGGCTACACCTTC. Its protein is CASSPGTGANYGYTF.

The chain couples TRBV5-4 to TRBJ1-1; 7 positions agree with TRBD1. This CDR3 region has 15 residues. After removal of 0 bases from V and 4 bases from J, the junction contained 6 bases not matched to a gene. Germline values: CDR1 SGHNT, CDR2 YYREEE (reference sequence). The CDR3 DNA reads TGTGCCAGCAGCTTGGAACTGAACAGGGGCACTGAAGCTTTCTTT. Its protein is CASSLELNRGTEAFF.

The chain links TRBV7-8 to TRBJ2-1, with TRBD2 matching 9 bases. CDR1 and CDR2 (germline): SGHVS, FQNEAQ. V gave up 0 bases and J gave up 3 bases; unmatched junction bases: 3. The CDR3 has 16 residues. The CDR3 loop reads CASSLAFSGGYNEQFF. DNA for the CDR3: TGTGCCAGCAGCTTAGCGTTTAGCGGGGGCTACAATGAGCAGTTCTTC.

This clone was counted once. This rearrangement joins TRBV29-1 to TRBJ2-3; TRBD2 might be the D (7 bases). Germline V gene data show CDR1 as SQVTM and CDR2 as ANQGSEA. V lost 1 base and J 12 bases, leaving 17 bases between the germline ends. This CDR3 has 13 residues. The CDR3 region has the DNA TGCAGCGTTGAAGGGACTAGGGGGGGCAGCCAGTATTTT. This translates into CSVEGTRGGSQYF.

CDR3 DNA: TGTGCCAGCAGCCATTCCGGGACTAGCAAGAATGAGCAGTTCTTC. The encoded protein is CASSHSGTSKNEQFF. This chain uses TRBV3-1 (or the pseudogene TRBV3-2) with TRBJ2-1, with TRBD2 matching 9 bases. V lost 3 bases, J lost 7 bases, and 7 bases stayed unmatched. Germline V lookup: CDR1 LGHDT, CDR2 YNNKEL (reference sequence). This CDR3 is 15 amino acids long.

V gene TRBV5-6 combines with J gene TRBJ2-2; D not certain. This CDR3 spans 13 amino acids. V was cut by 4 bases and J by 6 bases, with 10 bases left in between. Germline V gene lookup returns CDR1 SGHDT and CDR2 YYEEEE. The CDR3 DNA reads TGTGCCAGCAGCCCGGCGGTAGCCGGGGAGCTGTTTTTT. Protein sequence: CASSPAVAGELFF.

This clone came up once. The chain joins TRBV7-9 to TRBJ2-2, with 9 bases identical to TRBD1. The germline V gene has CDR1 SEHNR and CDR2 FQNEAQ (reference sequence). The CDR3 extends over 17 amino acids. After removal of 5 bases from V and 4 bases from J, the junction contained 11 bases not matched to a gene. CDR3 sequence: CASSPTAGQGSTGELFF. The CDR3 bases are TGTGCCAGCAGCCCCACAGCAGGACAGGGGTCCACCGGGGAGCTGTTTTTT.

This clone was observed once. The chain links TRBV6-4 to TRBJ1-6; D remains ambiguous. The CDR3 spans 13 residues. The V gene's germline CDR1 is MRHNA and CDR2 SNTAGT. Trimming left V 2 bases short and J 10 bases short, with 9 bases between. The CDR3 DNA reads TGTGCCAGCAGTGACACTACCGGATCACCCCTCCACTTT. Its translation is CASSDTTGSPLHF.

This chain connects TRBV4-1 to TRBJ2-6; D possibly corresponds to TRBD2 (7 bases). This CDR3 spans 17 amino acids. Germline V gene lookup returns CDR1 MGHRA and CDR2 YSYEKL. V was trimmed by 2 bases and J by 3 bases, leaving 14 bases between them. This chain's CDR3 is CASSQSSGGLGANVLTF. CDR3 sequence (DNA): TGCGCCAGCAGCCAATCGTCCGGGGGGCTTGGGGCCAACGTCCTGACTTTC.

V and J are TRBV18 and TRBJ2-7; 9 nucleotides match TRBD1. The CDR3 loop spans 14 amino acids. V was pared by 2 bases and J by 3 bases, with 2 bases of the junction left unmatched. Germline CDR1 reads KGHSH; CDR2 reads LQKENI. The CDR3 DNA reads as TGTGCCAGCTCACCAAGGACAGGGGACTACGAGCAGTACTTC. This encodes CASSPRTGDYEQYF.

The rearrangement uses TRBV5-1 and TRBJ2-7, with D possibly TRBD2 on 6 matching bases. The CDR3 spans 14 residues. Per germline, CDR1 SGHRS and CDR2 YFSETQ. The germline V and J ends were trimmed by 0 bases and 6 bases, with 13 bases remaining between them. The CDR3 is CASSLELAPFEQYF. The CDR3 nucleotides read TGCGCCAGCAGCTTGGAGCTAGCGCCCTTCGAGCAGTACTTC.

Here the CDR3 DNA reads TGTGCCAGCTCACTCCCGGACAGCACCACGCAGTTCTTC. This translates into CASSLPDSTTQFF. The chain has TRBV18 and TRBJ2-1; D is possibly TRBD1 (6 bases). Trimming pared 4 bases from V and 12 bases from J, leaving 16 bases between. Germline loops: CDR1 KGHSH, CDR2 LQKENI. The CDR3 totals 13 residues. Full variable domain (outside the CDR3, taken from reference TRBV18 and TRBJ2-1): NAGVMQNPRHLVRRRGQEARLRCSPMKGHSHVYWYRQLPEEGLKFMVYLQKENIIDESGMPKERFSAEFPKEGPSILRIQQVVRGDSAAYFCASSLPDSTTQFFGPGTRLTVL.